The subject of this entry is one TCR beta chain. This specimen comes from a study of T cells in Graves' hyperthyroidism and ophthalmopathy. The source of the PBMCs was less than 12 ml of fresh peripheral blood. V lost 6 bases, J lost 3 bases, and 17 bases lay in between. This CDR3 spans 15 amino acids. CDR1 and CDR2 from the germline V gene are MDHEN and SYDVKM. TCR beta CDR3 regions were amplified from RNA. RT-PCR in the first round (using the HTBI primer set) targeted the TCR CDR3. TCRdb re-derived calls from the multiplex PCR reads in MiXCR, one entry per CDR3 protein. This repertoire shows roughly 500,000 distinct CDR3 sequences, about 20% found once; its top ten account for 49%.

The TCR sequence derives from a woman in her 70s with Graves' ophthalmopathy. The specimen was blood. The rearrangement joins TRBV28 to TRBJ1-2; D ambiguous. CDR3 in amino acids: CASSAGGYGDYGYTF. CDR3 nucleotides: TGTGCCAGCAGCGCTGGAGGGTACGGGGACTATGGCTACACCTTC.